This T cell receptor beta chain was sequenced during a study of CD8 T cells in Susac syndrome. Reverse transcription of about 0.45 to 1 ug RNA was performed with random hexamers. TCRdb independently ran MiXCR on the immunoSEQ multiplex PCR reads; one entry per CDR3 protein. The profile covers approximately 100,000 distinct CDR3 sequences, with just under 95% appearing a single time and approximately 0.11% taken by the ten largest. V was pared by 0 bases and J by 1 base, with 7 bases between. The CDR3 contains 14 residues. Germline CDR1 is SGHRS and CDR2 is YFSETQ. Sample: CD8+ T cells from PBMCs. This chain links TRBV5-1 with TRBJ1-1; D gene ambiguous. The clonotype was recovered from a human donor in good health. CDR3 protein: CASSLALTNTEAFF. The CDR3 DNA reads TGCGCCAGCAGCTTGGCCTTGACGAACACTGAAGCTTTCTTT.